These 9 T cell receptor beta chains were all obtained from the same sample, sequenced in a study of CD8 T cells in ankylosing spondylitis. Regarding the study as a whole: Eight or nine highly homologous variants formed a TCR beta motif that appeared characteristic of ankylosing spondylitis blood.

Antigens for these TCRs are unknown. MiXCR, applied by TCRdb to the 5' RACE reads, yields one record per CDR3 protein. The data show around 140,000 distinct CDR3 sequences, roughly 15% seen once. Sequenced sample: blood, either unsorted or a sorted T cell fraction (not recorded which). These TCRs come from a male donor with ankylosing spondylitis.

This clonotype was counted a few times. This chain connects TRBV7-9 to TRBJ1-2, with D unclear. The CDR3 spans 14 residues. Germline V gene data show CDR1 as SEHNR and CDR2 as FQNEAQ (reference sequence). Between the trimmed V and J ends, which lost 3 bases and 2 bases, there was a span of 10 bases. CDR3 sequence reads: CASSFGQANYGYTF. The CDR3 DNA sequence: TGTGCCAGCAGCTTCGGGCAGGCAAACTATGGCTACACCTTC. The whole variable domain, remainder taken from reference TRBV7-9 and TRBJ1-2, is DTGVSQNPRHKITKRGQNVTFRCDPISEHNRLYWYRQTLGQGPEFLTYFQNEAQLEKSRLLSDRFSAERPKGSFSTLEIQRTEQGDSAMYLCASSFGQANYGYTFGSGTRLTVV.

This clonotype appeared many times. The J gene is TRBJ2-7, the V gene TRBV27; D gene uncertain. The CDR3 length is 11 residues. Trimming stripped 6 bases from V and 2 bases from J, with 5 bases between. The germline CDR1 and CDR2 sequences are MNHEY and SMNVEV (reference sequence). CDR3: CASSSPYEQYF. In nucleotides, the CDR3 is TGTGCCAGCAGCTCCCCCTACGAGCAGTACTTC.

This chain links TRBV3-1 with TRBJ2-7; D is tentatively TRBD1 or TRBD2 (6 bases each). Trimming shortened V by 3 bases and J by 4 bases, and 19 bases separated the two germline ends. CDR1 is LGHDT, CDR2 YNNKEL, per germline (reference sequence). CDR3 length: 16 residues. Written as DNA, the CDR3 is TGTGCCAGCAGCCATCGACTAGGGGGAACGCAGTACGAGCAGTACTTC. Its translation: CASSHRLGGTQYEQYF.

This clonotype was counted only a few times. This chain's CDR3 is CASSQDSASGNEQYF. CDR3 in DNA: TGTGCCAGCAGCCAAGATTCGGCTAGCGGGAACGAGCAGTACTTC. The chain has TRBV4-2 and TRBJ2-7, with TRBD2 identical over 9 bases. Germline V CDR1 and CDR2: LGHNA, YNFKEQ. V trimming: 0 bases; J trimming: 5 bases; junction bases outside the gene matches: 5. The length of the CDR3 is 15 residues.

This clonotype was detected many times. V and J are TRBV27 and TRBJ2-7, with a weak D call TRBD1 (6 bases). CDR1 is MNHEY, CDR2 SMNVEV, per germline (reference sequence). The CDR3 contains 14 residues. V lost 7 bases and J lost 1, with 14 bases in between. The CDR3 nucleotides read TGTGCCAGCACATCAGGGGTAGGATCCTACGAGCAGTACTTC. It translates to CASTSGVGSYEQYF.

This clonotype was seen repeatedly, ten times or more. The V gene is TRBV12-3 or TRBV12-4, the J gene TRBJ2-1; D might be TRBD2 (5 bases). CDR3 length: 12 amino acids. V gave up 8 bases and J gave up 6 bases, with 11 bases separating them. The CDR3 loop reads CASRAGVNEQFF. As DNA, the CDR3 is TGTGCCAGCCGCGCCGGGGTCAATGAGCAGTTCTTC.

The V and J genes are TRBV27 and TRBJ2-2, with 11 bases identical to TRBD2. The CDR3 totals 16 residues. V lost 5 bases and J lost 2; bases outside the gene matches: 4. Germline-derived CDR1 and CDR2 are MNHEY and SMNVEV (reference sequence). For the CDR3, the DNA is TGTGCCAGCAGTATGACTAGCGGGGTTAACACCGGGGAGCTGTTTTTT. As protein: CASSMTSGVNTGELFF.

This clonotype was seen a handful of times. The chain carries TRBV7-7 and TRBJ2-5; 14 nucleotides align to TRBD2. V lost 3 bases to trimming and J lost 1 base; unmatched junction nucleotides: 10. The CDR3 length is 19 residues. Germline CDR1 is SSHAT and CDR2 is FNYEAQ (reference sequence). CDR3 loop: CASSFGRLAGGLAQETQYF. Written as DNA, the CDR3 is TGTGCCAGCAGCTTTGGTCGACTAGCGGGAGGGTTAGCCCAAGAGACCCAGTACTTC. Combining the CDR3 with reference TRBV7-7 and TRBJ2-5 gives the whole variable domain GAGVSQSPRYKVTKRGQDVTLRCDPISSHATLYWYQQALGQGPEFLTYFNYEAQPDKSGLPSDRFSAERPEGSISTLTIQRTEQRDSAMYRCASSFGRLAGGLAQETQYFGPGTRLLVL.

This clonotype was seen repeatedly, ten times or more. This sequence joins TRBV27 and TRBJ2-7; 10 positions agree with TRBD2. The germline V gene encodes CDR1 MNHEY and CDR2 SMNVEV (reference sequence). Trimming at V came to 8 bases and at J to 2 bases, leaving 15 bases not matched to a gene. This CDR3 contains 17 residues. CDR3 sequence reads: CASRPLAGYGVAYEQYF. CDR3 bases: TGTGCCAGCCGACCACTAGCGGGGTATGGGGTGGCCTACGAGCAGTACTTC.